These T cell receptor beta chains were read from a single sample in a study of low-dose radiotherapy and immunotherapy resistance in tumors. TCRdb independently ran MiXCR on the reads; one entry per CDR3 protein. The data show tens of thousands of distinct CDR3 sequences, with 31% seen just once and around 10% held by the top ten. This sample comprised PBMCs, obtained before treatment. All receptors come from a female donor with ovarian cancer. CDR3s include the opening cysteine and the closing phenylalanine or tryptophan. D genes are given only for firm matches. Clone size appears in some rows only: once, few, many, or a class for an expanded clone.

TRBV7-8	many	TRBD2	TRBJ2-3	TGTGCCAGCAGCTTGGGTCTAGCGGACACAGATACGCAGTATTTT	CASSLGLADTDTQYF
TRBV19	many	TRBD1	TRBJ2-3	TGTGCCAGTAGTCCCAGGACAGGGGGTAAAGATACGCAGTATTTT	CASSPRTGGKDTQYF
TRBV6-6	many	NA	TRBJ1-1	TGTGCCAGCAGCGACAGCGGACCTGGCGAAGCTTTCTTT	CASSDSGPGEAFF
TRBV28	many	TRBD1	TRBJ1-5	TGTGCCAGCAGTTTTAGGTCAGGGGGCGTAATGGGAGGCAATCAGCCCCAGCATTTT	CASSFRSGGVMGGNQPQHF
TRBV5-6	NA	NA	TRBJ2-6	TGTGCCAGCAGCTTGTACATCTCTGGGGCCAACGTCCTGACTTTC	CASSLYISGANVLTF
TRBV5-1	many	NA	TRBJ2-7	TGCGCCAGCAGCCCAGCACTCCCTATCGAGCAGTACTTC	CASSPALPIEQYF
TRBV29-1	many	NA	TRBJ2-7	TGCAGCGTTGTCCGCGGCTCCTCCTACGAGCAGTACTTC	CSVVRGSSYEQYF
TRBV24-1	many	NA	TRBJ2-7	TGTGCCACCAGTGATCCGGGCAGGGAGGACGAGCAGTACTTC	CATSDPGREDEQYF
TRBV28	NA	NA	TRBJ1-2	TGTGCCAGCACCTCCCCGGGCAACAACTATGGCTACACCTTC	CASTSPGNNYGYTF
TRBV27	many	TRBD1	TRBJ2-7	TGTGCCAGCAGCAACCCGGGACAGGGTATCTACGAGCAGTACTTC	CASSNPGQGIYEQYF
TRBV2	many	NA	TRBJ1-5	TGTGCCAGCGGAGTGCAACGGGATCAGCCCCAGCATTTT	CASGVQRDQPQHF
TRBV5-4	few	NA	TRBJ2-5	TGTGCCAGCAGCTTGAGGGTTGGAGAGACCCAGTACTTC	CASSLRVGETQYF
TRBV6-6	many	TRBD1	TRBJ2-7	TGTGCCAGCAGTCTGACAGGGCTCTACGAGCAGTACTTC	CASSLTGLYEQYF
TRBV7-8	NA	TRBD1	TRBJ1-1	TGTGCCAGCAGCAGCGACAGGGGGTCGAACACTGAAGCTTTCTTT	CASSSDRGSNTEAFF
TRBV2	NA	TRBD1	TRBJ2-1	TGTGCCAGCAGTACGGACAGGATCAATGAGCAGTTCTTC	CASSTDRINEQFF
TRBV9	NA	TRBD1	TRBJ1-1	TGTGCCAGCAGCGTAGATATCTCGACAGGGAACGCAGCTTTCTTT	CASSVDISTGNAAFF
TRBV11-2	many	TRBD1	TRBJ2-5	TGTGCCAGCAGCTTAAGACAGGGGGGAGAGACCCAGTACTTC	CASSLRQGGETQYF
TRBV20-1	many	NA	TRBJ2-7	TGCAGTGCTAGAAAAACAGGGTTAGTCTACGAGCAGTACTTC	CSARKTGLVYEQYF
TRBV6-2/TRBV6-3	many	NA	TRBJ2-7	TGTGCCACCCGACAGGGAGCGGGCCTCGAGCAGTACTTC	CATRQGAGLEQYF
TRBV12-3/TRBV12-4	many	NA	TRBJ1-6	TGTGCCAGCAGTTTCGGGGGCTATAATTCACCCCTCCACTTT	CASSFGGYNSPLHF
TRBV28	many	TRBD1	TRBJ2-1	TGTGCCAGCAGTTCAACGGACAGGGACAATGAGCAGTTCTTC	CASSSTDRDNEQFF
TRBV28	few	TRBD2	TRBJ2-5	TGTGCCAGCAGTTTAAGGCCTAGCGGTCAAGAGACCCAGTACTTC	CASSLRPSGQETQYF
TRBV4-2	NA	NA	TRBJ2-1	TGTGCCATCAGCCAAGATGCGGGGCAGGGCCACAATGAGCAGTTCTTC	CAISQDAGQGHNEQFF
TRBV11-2	many	TRBD2	TRBJ2-3	TGTGCCAGCAGCCATTACAAACTAGCGGGGGCAGATACGCAGTATTTT	CASSHYKLAGADTQYF
TRBV5-1	many	TRBD2	TRBJ2-1	TGCGCCAGCAGCTTGGAGCCAGCGGGGGCCAGTTACAATGAGCAGTTCTTC	CASSLEPAGASYNEQFF
TRBV6-2/TRBV6-3	many	TRBD1	TRBJ1-5	TGTGCCAGCAGCTTTCCCAGGGGGGCCGTACAGCCCCAGCATTTT	CASSFPRGAVQPQHF
TRBV20-1	few	NA	TRBJ2-3	TGCAGTGCTAGAGATCGGGCCTATCTCACAGATACGCAGTATTTT	CSARDRAYLTDTQYF